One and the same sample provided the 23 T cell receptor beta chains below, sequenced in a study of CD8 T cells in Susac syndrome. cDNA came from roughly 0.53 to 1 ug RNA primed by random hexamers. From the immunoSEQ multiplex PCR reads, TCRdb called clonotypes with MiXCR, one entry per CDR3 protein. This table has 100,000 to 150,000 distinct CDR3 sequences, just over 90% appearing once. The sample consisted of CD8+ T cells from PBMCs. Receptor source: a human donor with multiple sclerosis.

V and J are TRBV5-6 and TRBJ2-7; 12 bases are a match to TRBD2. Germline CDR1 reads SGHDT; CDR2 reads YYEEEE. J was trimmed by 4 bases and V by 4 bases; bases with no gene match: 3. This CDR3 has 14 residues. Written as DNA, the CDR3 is TGTGCCAGCAGCGTGACTAGCGGGGGATACGAGCAGTACTTC. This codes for CASSVTSGGYEQYF.

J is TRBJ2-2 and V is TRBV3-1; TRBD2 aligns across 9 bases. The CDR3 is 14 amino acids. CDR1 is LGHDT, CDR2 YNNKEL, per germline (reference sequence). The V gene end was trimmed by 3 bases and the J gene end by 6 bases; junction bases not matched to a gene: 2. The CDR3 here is CASSHGTSSGELFF. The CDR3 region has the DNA TGTGCCAGCAGCCATGGGACTAGCTCCGGGGAGCTGTTTTTT.

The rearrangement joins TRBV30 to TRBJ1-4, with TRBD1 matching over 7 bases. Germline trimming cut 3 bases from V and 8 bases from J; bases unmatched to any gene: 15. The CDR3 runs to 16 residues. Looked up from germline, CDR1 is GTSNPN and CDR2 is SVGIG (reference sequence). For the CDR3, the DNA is TGTGCCTGGAGGGGCCCCAACAGGGGCCCTGAGGAAAAACTGTTTTTT. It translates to CAWRGPNRGPEEKLFF.

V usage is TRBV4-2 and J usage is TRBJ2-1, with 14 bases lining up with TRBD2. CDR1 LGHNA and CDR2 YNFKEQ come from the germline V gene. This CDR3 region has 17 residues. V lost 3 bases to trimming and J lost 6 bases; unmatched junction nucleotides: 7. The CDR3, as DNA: TGTGCCAGCAGCCACCGGACTAGCGGGGGGCCGGGCAATGAGCAGTTCTTC. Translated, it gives CASSHRTSGGPGNEQFF.

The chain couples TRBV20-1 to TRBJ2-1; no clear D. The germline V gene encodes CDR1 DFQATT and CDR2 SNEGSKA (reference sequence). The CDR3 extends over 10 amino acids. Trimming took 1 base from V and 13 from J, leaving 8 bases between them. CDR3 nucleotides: TGCAGTGCTAGAGGCGTGCCTCAGTTCTTC. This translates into CSARGVPQFF.

The CDR3 DNA is TGTGCCAGCAGTACCGCTAGCGGGGGGCCCTCCTACGAGCAGTACTTC. Protein sequence: CASSTASGGPSYEQYF. This chain connects TRBV27 to TRBJ2-7, with 11 bases identical to TRBD2. The CDR3 covers 16 residues. CDR1 and CDR2 (germline): MNHEY, SMNVEV (reference sequence). V shed 5 bases and J 0 bases; nucleotides not matched to a gene: 6.

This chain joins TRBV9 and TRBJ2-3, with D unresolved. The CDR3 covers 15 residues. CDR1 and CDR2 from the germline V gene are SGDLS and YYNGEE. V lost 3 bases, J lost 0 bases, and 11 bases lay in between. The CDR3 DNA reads TGTGCCAGCAGCGCCGGACGACCTAGCACAGATACGCAGTATTTT. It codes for CASSAGRPSTDTQYF.

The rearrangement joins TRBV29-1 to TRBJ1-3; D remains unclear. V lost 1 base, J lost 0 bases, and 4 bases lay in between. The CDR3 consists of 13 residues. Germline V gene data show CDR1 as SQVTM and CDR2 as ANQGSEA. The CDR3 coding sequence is TGCAGCGTTGAAGGGAGCTCTGGAAACACCATATATTTT. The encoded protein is CSVEGSSGNTIYF.

The CDR3 reads CSVGSWRDTTKETQYF. The DNA for the CDR3 is TGCAGCGTTGGTTCCTGGCGGGACACCACGAAAGAGACCCAGTACTTC. The chain joins TRBV29-1 to TRBJ2-5, with D possibly being TRBD1 or TRBD2 (6 bases each). The CDR3 totals 16 residues. CDR1 and CDR2 from the germline V gene are SQVTM and ANQGSEA. With 4 bases removed from V and 3 bases from J, the gap between germline ends came to 21 bases.

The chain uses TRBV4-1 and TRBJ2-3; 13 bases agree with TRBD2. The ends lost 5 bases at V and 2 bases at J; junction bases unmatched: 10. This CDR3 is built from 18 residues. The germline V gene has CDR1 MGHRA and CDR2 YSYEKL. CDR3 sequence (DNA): TGCGCCAGCAGCACCCTCACCGGGACTAGCGGGATCACAGATACGCAGTATTTT. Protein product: CASSTLTGTSGITDTQYF.

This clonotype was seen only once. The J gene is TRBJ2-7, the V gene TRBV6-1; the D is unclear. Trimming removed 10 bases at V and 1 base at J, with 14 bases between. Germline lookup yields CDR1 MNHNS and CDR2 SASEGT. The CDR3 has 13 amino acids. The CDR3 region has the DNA TGTGCCACCCCTGGGAAAGGGTCCTACGAGCAGTACTTC. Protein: CATPGKGSYEQYF.

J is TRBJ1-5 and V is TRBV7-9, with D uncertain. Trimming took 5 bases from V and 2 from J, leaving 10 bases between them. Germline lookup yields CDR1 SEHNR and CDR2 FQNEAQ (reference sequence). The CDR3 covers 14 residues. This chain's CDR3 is CASSPTGGNQPQHF. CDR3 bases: TGTGCCAGCAGCCCCACCGGGGGCAATCAGCCCCAGCATTTT.

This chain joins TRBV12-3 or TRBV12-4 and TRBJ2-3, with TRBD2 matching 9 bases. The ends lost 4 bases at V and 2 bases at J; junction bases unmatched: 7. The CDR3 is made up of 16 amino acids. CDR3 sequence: CASSSIAGALTDTQYF. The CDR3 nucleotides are TGTGCCAGCAGTTCGATAGCGGGGGCACTCACAGATACGCAGTATTTT.

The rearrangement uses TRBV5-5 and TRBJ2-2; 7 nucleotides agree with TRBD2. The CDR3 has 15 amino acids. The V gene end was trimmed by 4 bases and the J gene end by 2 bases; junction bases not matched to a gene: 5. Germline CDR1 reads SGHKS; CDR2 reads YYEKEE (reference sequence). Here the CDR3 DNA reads TGTGCCAGCAGCCCCCGGGACTATAACACCGGGGAGCTGTTTTTT. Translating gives CASSPRDYNTGELFF.

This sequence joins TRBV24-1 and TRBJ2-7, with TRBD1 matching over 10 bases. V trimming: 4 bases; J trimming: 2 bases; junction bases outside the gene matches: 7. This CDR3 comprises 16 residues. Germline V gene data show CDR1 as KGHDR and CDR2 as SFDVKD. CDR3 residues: CATSEATGGVTYEQYV. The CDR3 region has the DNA TGTGCCACCAGTGAGGCGACAGGGGGCGTAACCTACGAGCAGTACGTC.

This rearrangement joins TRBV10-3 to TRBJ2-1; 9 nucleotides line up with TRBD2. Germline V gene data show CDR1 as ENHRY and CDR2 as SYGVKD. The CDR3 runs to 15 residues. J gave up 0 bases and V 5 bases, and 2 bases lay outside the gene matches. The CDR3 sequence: CAISLAGSSYNEQFF. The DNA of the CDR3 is TGTGCCATCAGTCTAGCGGGAAGCTCCTACAATGAGCAGTTCTTC.

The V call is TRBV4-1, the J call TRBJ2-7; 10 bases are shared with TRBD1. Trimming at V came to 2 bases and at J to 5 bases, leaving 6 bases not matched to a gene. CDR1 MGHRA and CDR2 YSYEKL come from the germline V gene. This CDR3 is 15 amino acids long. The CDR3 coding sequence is TGCGCCAGCAGCCAAAGGACAGGGGGTCTGAACGAGCAGTACTTC. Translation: CASSQRTGGLNEQYF.

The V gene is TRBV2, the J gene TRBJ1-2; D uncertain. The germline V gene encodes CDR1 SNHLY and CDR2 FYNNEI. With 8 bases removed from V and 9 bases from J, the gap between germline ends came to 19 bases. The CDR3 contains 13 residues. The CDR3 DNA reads TGTGCCAGCCGGGCCCCGGAGTCCACCCGCTACACCTTC. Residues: CASRAPESTRYTF. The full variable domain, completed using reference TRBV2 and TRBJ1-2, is EPEVTQTPSHQVTQMGQEVILRCVPISNHLYFYWYRQILGQKVEFLVSFYNNEISEKSEIFDDQFSVERPDGSNFTLKIRSTKLEDSAMYFCASRAPESTRYTFGSGTRLTVV.

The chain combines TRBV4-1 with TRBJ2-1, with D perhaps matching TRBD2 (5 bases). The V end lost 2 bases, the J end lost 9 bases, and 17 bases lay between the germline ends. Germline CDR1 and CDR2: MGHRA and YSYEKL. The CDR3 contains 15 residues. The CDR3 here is CASSQNTAERSEQFF. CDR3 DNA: TGCGCCAGCAGCCAAAATACAGCGGAGAGGAGTGAGCAGTTCTTC.

DNA of the CDR3: TGTGCCAGCAGCTTACTCAACAGGTTTCCCTACGAGCAGTACTTC. This sequence encodes CASSLLNRFPYEQYF. V is TRBV13 and J is TRBJ2-7; weak D call: TRBD1 (5 bases). CDR1 is PRHDT and CDR2 is FYEKMQ in the germline V gene (reference sequence). This CDR3 spans 15 amino acids. V lost 2 bases, J lost 2 bases, and 13 bases lay in between.

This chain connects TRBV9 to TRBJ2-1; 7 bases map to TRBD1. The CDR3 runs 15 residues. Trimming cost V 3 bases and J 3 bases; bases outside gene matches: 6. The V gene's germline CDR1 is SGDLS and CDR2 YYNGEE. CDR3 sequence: CASSDDRDRYNEQFF. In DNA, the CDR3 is TGTGCCAGCAGCGACGACAGGGACCGCTACAATGAGCAGTTCTTC. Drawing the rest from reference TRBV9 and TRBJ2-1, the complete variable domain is DSGVTQTPKHLITATGQRVTLRCSPRSGDLSVYWYQQSLDQGLQFLIQYYNGEERAKGNILERFSAQQFPDLHSELNLSSLELGDSALYFCASSDDRDRYNEQFFGPGTRLTVL.

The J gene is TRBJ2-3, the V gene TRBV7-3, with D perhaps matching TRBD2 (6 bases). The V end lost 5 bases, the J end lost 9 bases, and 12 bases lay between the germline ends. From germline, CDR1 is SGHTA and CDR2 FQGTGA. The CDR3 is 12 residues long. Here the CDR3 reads CASSPEGLTQYF. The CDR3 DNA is TGTGCCAGCAGCCCGGAGGGCCTCACGCAGTATTTT.

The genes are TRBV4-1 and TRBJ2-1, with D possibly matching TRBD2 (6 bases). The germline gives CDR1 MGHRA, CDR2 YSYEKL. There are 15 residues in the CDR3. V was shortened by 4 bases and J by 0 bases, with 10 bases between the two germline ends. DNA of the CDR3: TGCGCCAGCAGCCGGTCCGGGAGCTCCTACAATGAGCAGTTCTTC. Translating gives CASSRSGSSYNEQFF.